Each of the 26 T cell receptor beta chains below was sequenced from the same sample in a study of blood T cell repertoires in COVID-19. Some clones are missing from TCRdb's copy, which holds only in-frame ones; the method was immunoSEQ multiplex PCR. The table lists more than 65,000 clones, more than 80% of them singletons. Sequenced input: peripheral blood. Receptors were obtained from a man older than 75 with acute or convalescent COVID-19.

This chain joins TRBV6-5 and TRBJ2-1; no definite D call. This CDR3 is 14 amino acids long. Trimming removed 7 bases at V and 0 bases at J, with 10 bases between. CDR1 MNHEY and CDR2 SVGAGI come from the germline V gene. The CDR3 sequence: CASTLLSSYNEQFF. The CDR3 DNA reads TGTGCCAGCACCCTACTGAGCTCCTACAATGAGCAGTTCTTC.

The chain recombines TRBV6-5 with TRBJ1-6; 7 nucleotides match TRBD1. The germline V gene has CDR1 MNHEY and CDR2 SVGAGI. V was clipped by 5 bases and J by 7 bases; unmatched bases: 5. The CDR3 loop spans 14 amino acids. CDR3 sequence reads: CASSTNRGNSPLHF. The CDR3 DNA follows: TGTGCCAGCAGTACCAACAGGGGAAATTCACCCCTCCACTTT.

V and J are TRBV6-1 and TRBJ1-6, with 7 bases matching TRBD1. Trimming removed 1 base from V and 7 bases from J; junction bases left unmatched: 4. The CDR3 has 15 residues. In germline, CDR1 is MNHNS, CDR2 SASEGT. For the CDR3, the DNA is TGTGCCAGCAGTGAAGGGGGGGACAGAAATTCACCCCTCCACTTT. Its translation is CASSEGGDRNSPLHF.

The chain uses TRBV6-2 or TRBV6-3 and TRBJ1-2; tentative D call: TRBD1 (6 bases). Germline V gene lookup returns CDR1 MNHEY and CDR2 SVGEGT. The CDR3 spans 14 residues. The V end lost 2 bases, the J end lost 2 bases, and 9 bases lay between the germline ends. The CDR3 DNA follows: TGTGCCAGCAGTTACCTTGGACAGAACTATGGCTACACCTTC. It encodes CASSYLGQNYGYTF.

The chain uses TRBV28 and TRBJ2-7; D might be TRBD2 (6 bases). This CDR3 has 17 residues. V gave up 3 bases and J gave up 3 bases, with 21 bases separating them. CDR1 is MDHEN, CDR2 SYDVKM, per germline. The CDR3 nucleotides are TGTGCCAGCAGTTTCCCCTGGAGGGCAGGCGGGGTCTACGAGCAGTACTTC. Residues: CASSFPWRAGGVYEQYF.

This chain links TRBV6-5 with TRBJ2-3; 9 nucleotides line up with TRBD1. Per the germline V gene, CDR1 is MNHEY and CDR2 is SVGAGI. CDR3 size: 15 residues. J was trimmed by 2 bases and V by 6 bases; bases with no gene match: 6. The CDR3 loop reads CASSPDRGVTDTQYF. In nucleotides, the CDR3 is TGTGCCAGCAGCCCAGACAGGGGGGTCACAGATACGCAGTATTTT.

The chain couples TRBV6-6 to TRBJ2-5; D gene uncertain. CDR3 length: 12 residues. Trimming took off 4 bases at V and 2 bases at J, with 5 bases between the two ends. Looked up from germline, CDR1 is MNHNY and CDR2 is SVGAGI (reference sequence). The CDR3 here is CASSLTQETQYF. CDR3 coding DNA: TGTGCCAGCAGTTTGACACAAGAGACCCAGTACTTC.

This clone was seen a few times. V is TRBV14 and J is TRBJ1-1; D unclear. The CDR3 is 13 residues long. The germline CDR1 and CDR2 sequences are SGHDN and FVKESK. Between the trimmed V and J ends, which lost 0 bases and 6 bases, there was a span of 8 bases. The CDR3 protein is CASSQDLFAEAFF. CDR3 DNA sequence: TGTGCCAGCAGCCAAGATCTGTTCGCTGAAGCTTTCTTT.

The rearrangement links TRBV7-3 to TRBJ1-1; D is unresolved. Trimming took off 2 bases at V and 3 bases at J, with 7 bases between the two ends. The CDR3 sequence is 13 residues long. CDR1 is SGHTA and CDR2 is FQGTGA in the germline V gene. The CDR3 spells CASSLHSDTEAFF. The CDR3 DNA reads TGTGCCAGCAGCTTACATTCAGACACTGAAGCTTTCTTT.

This chain connects TRBV5-1 to TRBJ2-2; maybe TRBD2 (5 bases). There are 15 residues in the CDR3. Germline CDR1 SGHRS, CDR2 YFSETQ. Trimming removed 4 bases from V and 1 base from J, with 11 bases in between. CDR3 region: CASSTGGLNTGELFF. CDR3 DNA sequence: TGCGCCAGCAGCACCGGCGGACTGAACACCGGGGAGCTGTTTTTT.

The rearrangement joins TRBV6-2 or TRBV6-3 to TRBJ1-6; a possible D gene is TRBD1 (6 bases). V lost 2 bases and J 7 bases, leaving 6 bases between the germline ends. CDR1 is MNHEY, CDR2 SVGEGT, per germline. The CDR3 extends over 13 amino acids. CDR3: CASSYTGNSPLHF. The CDR3 nucleotides read TGTGCCAGCAGTTACACAGGGAATTCACCCCTCCACTTT.

V gene TRBV3-1 (or the pseudogene TRBV3-2) combines with J gene TRBJ1-1, with a possible D match to TRBD1 (5 bases). The V end was cut by 1 base, the J end by 5 bases, with 11 bases between. The CDR3 spans 14 residues. Germline V gene lookup returns CDR1 LGHDT and CDR2 YNNKEL (reference sequence). CDR3 sequence reads: CASSQVQGLTEAFF. The CDR3 nucleotides read TGTGCCAGCAGCCAAGTTCAGGGTTTAACTGAAGCTTTCTTT.

The rearrangement joins TRBV9 to TRBJ2-3; TRBD2 agrees at 11 bases. J was trimmed by 4 bases and V by 2 bases; bases with no gene match: 3. This CDR3 has 15 amino acids. From germline, CDR1 is SGDLS and CDR2 YYNGEE. The CDR3: CASSVLAGGADTQYF. CDR3 DNA: TGTGCCAGCAGCGTCCTAGCGGGGGGTGCAGATACGCAGTATTTT.

The rearrangement uses TRBV7-2 and TRBJ2-2; TRBD2 matches 9 bases. Germline loops: CDR1 SGHTA, CDR2 FQGNSA. The V gene end was trimmed by 5 bases and the J gene end by 7 bases; junction bases not matched to a gene: 8. This CDR3 is built from 15 residues. The CDR3 loop is CASSPLAGGVGELFF. CDR3 sequence (DNA): TGTGCCAGCAGCCCCCTGGCGGGAGGGGTCGGGGAGCTGTTTTTT.

This chain uses TRBV7-3 with TRBJ2-3, with D possibly being TRBD2 (6 bases). V shed 5 bases and J shed 8 bases, with 11 bases lying between them. The CDR3 totals 12 residues. Germline V CDR1 and CDR2: SGHTA, FQGTGA. The CDR3 coding sequence is TGTGCCAGCAGCAGTTTCGGGGGTACGCAGTATTTT. The encoded protein is CASSSFGGTQYF.

Only one count was recorded for this clone. V usage is TRBV7-3 and J usage is TRBJ2-1; 9 bases align to TRBD2. This CDR3 is built from 15 residues. Germline V gene sequence: CDR1 SGHTA, CDR2 FQGTGA. After removal of 5 bases from V and 8 bases from J, the junction contained 10 bases not matched to a gene. The CDR3 DNA follows: TGTGCCAGCAGCCCATCTGGCGGGGGGGCCTATGAGCAGTTCTTC. Protein product: CASSPSGGGAYEQFF.

V is TRBV7-2 and J is TRBJ1-1; no definite D call. The ends were cut back, 6 bases at V and 1 base at J, with 6 bases in the middle. The CDR3 has 12 amino acids. The V gene's germline CDR1 is SGHTA and CDR2 FQGNSA. The CDR3 nucleotides read TGTGCCAGCAGGGCTGGGAACACTGAAGCTTTCTTT. It translates to CASRAGNTEAFF.

The chain is built from TRBV6-1 and TRBJ1-2; no clear D. The V end lost 1 base, the J end lost 8 bases, and 20 bases lay between the germline ends. CDR1 is MNHNS and CDR2 is SASEGT in the germline V gene. The CDR3 is made up of 16 amino acids. CDR3 loop: CASSEEVMGALGGYTF. In DNA, the CDR3 is TGTGCCAGCAGTGAAGAAGTTATGGGAGCCCTGGGCGGCTACACCTTC.

The chain uses TRBV5-1 and TRBJ2-3, with D possibly being TRBD1 (6 bases). In germline, CDR1 is SGHRS, CDR2 YFSETQ. The CDR3 loop spans 15 amino acids. The V end lost 0 bases, the J end lost 7 bases, and 15 bases lay between the germline ends. This CDR3 is CASSLGEGGPNTQYF. The CDR3 DNA sequence: TGCGCCAGCAGCTTGGGTGAAGGGGGTCCAAATACGCAGTATTTT.

This chain uses TRBV6-6 with TRBJ1-2; 10 bases match TRBD1. Germline CDR1 reads MNHNY; CDR2 reads SVGAGI (reference sequence). V lost 0 bases, J lost 7 bases, and 8 bases stayed unmatched. The CDR3 has 16 residues. In DNA, the CDR3 is TGTGCCAGCAGTTACTCGATCCGACAGGGGGCGGTTGGCTACACCTTC. It encodes CASSYSIRQGAVGYTF.

Note on this clone: Compared with germline, one end of the junction differs, possibly owing to a read error. The chain recombines TRBV6-2 or TRBV6-3 with TRBJ1-1; 9 nucleotides agree with TRBD1. CDR1 MNHEY and CDR2 SVGEGT come from the germline V gene. The CDR3 has 13 amino acids. CDR3 DNA sequence: TGTGCCAGCTGTTACAGGGGGCTAACTGAAGCTTTCTTT. Translating it yields CASCYRGLTEAFF.

The gene calls are TRBV7-7 and TRBJ2-1; possible D gene TRBD2, 6 bases. The CDR3 runs to 15 residues. V lost 5 bases to trimming and J lost 6 bases, with 17 bases between them. CDR1 is SSHAT and CDR2 is FNYEAQ in the germline V gene (reference sequence). The chain's CDR3 is CASSPGGRPPNEQFF. CDR3 bases: TGTGCCAGCAGCCCGGGTGGGAGGCCCCCCAATGAGCAGTTCTTC.

The genes are TRBV19 and TRBJ2-5, with a tentative D call TRBD2 (6 bases). The CDR3 runs to 13 residues. Trimming took off 8 bases at V and 2 bases at J, with 12 bases between the two ends. Per the germline V gene, CDR1 is LNHDA and CDR2 is SQIVND (reference sequence). The DNA of the CDR3 is TGTGCCAGTCGTTTACGGGAGCAAGAGACCCAGTACTTC. Residues: CASRLREQETQYF. Together with reference TRBV19 and TRBJ2-5, the CDR3 gives the full variable domain: DGGITQSPKYLFRKEGQNVTLSCEQNLNHDAMYWYRQDPGQGLRLIYYSQIVNDFQKGDIAEGYSVSREKKESFPLTVTSAQKNPTAFYLCASRLREQETQYFGPGTRLLVL.

The chain uses TRBV7-9 and TRBJ1-3; no reliable D call. The CDR3 contains 13 residues. Trimming cost V 5 bases and J 0 bases, with 5 bases left between them. CDR1 is SEHNR, CDR2 FQNEAQ, per germline (reference sequence). In nucleotides, the CDR3 is TGTGCCAGCAGCCACAGCTCTGGAAACACCATATATTTT. This sequence encodes CASSHSSGNTIYF.

The chain couples TRBV4-1 to TRBJ2-7, with D hard to call. The CDR3 consists of 11 residues. Per germline, CDR1 MGHRA and CDR2 YSYEKL. Trimming took off 2 bases at V and 5 bases at J, with 4 bases between the two ends. The CDR3, as DNA: TGCGCCAGCAGCCAATTCAACGAGCAGTACTTC. This encodes CASSQFNEQYF.

The chain couples TRBV30 to TRBJ1-6; the D is unclear. V was pared by 1 base and J by 5 bases, with 12 bases between. CDR1 and CDR2 from the germline V gene are GTSNPN and SVGIG (reference sequence). This CDR3 has 15 amino acids. CDR3: CAWSATNTNNSPLHF. CDR3 DNA sequence: TGTGCCTGGAGTGCTACAAACACTAATAATTCACCCCTCCACTTT.